This TCR beta chain originates from a study of blood T cell repertoires in COVID-19. Study at large: Researchers got acute and convalescent COVID-19 samples from the United States, Italy and Spain.

Trimming took 2 bases from V and 8 from J, leaving 6 bases between them. Germline loops: CDR1 SGHTA, CDR2 FQGTGA. CDR3 length: 12 residues. In the source study's methods: Cell counts per sample came from amplifying reference gene primers. Sequencing was performed with immunoSEQ multiplex PCR; in TCRdb, only in-frame clones are kept and a portion is missing. V, J and clone size derive from that table, while D and trimming were established from the DNA sequence. Of about 200,000 clones detected, 89% appear once; the ten largest clones hold around 7%. This chain connects TRBV7-3 to TRBJ2-2; D uncertain. The source is a man aged 35-49 years with acute or convalescent COVID-19. Sample: peripheral blood. For the CDR3, the DNA is TGTGCCAGCAGCTTATACGGTGGGGAGCTGTTTTTT. This sequence encodes CASSLYGGELFF. The entire variable domain, with the rest obtained from reference TRBV7-3 and TRBJ2-2, is as follows: GAGVSQTPSNKVTEKGKYVELRCDPISGHTALYWYRQSLGQGPEFLIYFQGTGAADDSGLPNDRFFAVRPEGSVSTLKIQRTERGDSAVYLCASSLYGGELFFGEGSRLTVL.